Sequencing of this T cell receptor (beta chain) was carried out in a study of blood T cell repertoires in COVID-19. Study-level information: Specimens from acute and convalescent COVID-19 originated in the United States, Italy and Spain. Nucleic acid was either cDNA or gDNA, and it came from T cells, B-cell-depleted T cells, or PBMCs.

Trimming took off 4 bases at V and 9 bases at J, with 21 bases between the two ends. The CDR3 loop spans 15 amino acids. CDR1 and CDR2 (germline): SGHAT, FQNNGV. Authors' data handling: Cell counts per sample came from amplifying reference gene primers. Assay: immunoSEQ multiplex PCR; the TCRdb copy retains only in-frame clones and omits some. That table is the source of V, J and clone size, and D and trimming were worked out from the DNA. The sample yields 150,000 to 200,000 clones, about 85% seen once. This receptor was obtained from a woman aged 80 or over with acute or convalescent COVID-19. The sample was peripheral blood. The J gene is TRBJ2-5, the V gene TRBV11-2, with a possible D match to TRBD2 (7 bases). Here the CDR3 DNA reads TGTGCCAGCAGCTCCTTAGGTGCGGGGGCCACTCCCCAGTACTTC. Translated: CASSSLGAGATPQYF.